This record covers a single T cell receptor (beta chain). Its antigen specificity is not known. Qualities for individual bases were not recorded, and no much larger clone is one base off. Library method: the immunoSEQ multiplex PCR assay. Entries here come from immuneACCESS through TCRdb and include only in-frame sequences with V and J called. Some clones fail to appear in such tables; in the studies checked, an unresolved V gene covers under half of the shortfall, and the cause of the remainder is unknown. The sample includes roughly 30,000 clones, with roughly 80% observed a single time. Approximately 6.4% of the sample is taken by the ten largest. V drops 5 bases and J drops 2 bases, leaving 13 bases in between. Counted from cysteine to phenylalanine, this CDR3 has 15 amino acids. The kept DNA is CDR3 alone, 45 bases in frame from the first base. From the germline V gene (reference sequence), CDR1 is LNHDA and CDR2 is SQIVND.

This sample was taken from a study of Siglec-9 on CD8 T cells in melanoma (dated by TCRdb to the late 2010s). For context, the study as a whole: The study investigated Siglec-9 expression on CD8+ T cells and the role of Siglec-9 in regulating T cells in the melanoma tumor microenvironment.

The paper's findings and limits, for the study overall: According to the report, an effector memory CD8+ T-cell subset that seemed to build up inside melanoma tumors was both marked and regulated by Siglec-9.

This TCR was sampled from a human donor in good health. Sequencing used Siglec-9- CD8+ T cells sorted from blood. This specimen's cell subset or site label, interpreted: CD8 T cells lacking Siglec-9. The chain links TRBV19 with TRBJ1-3; a weak D assignment points to TRBD1 (6 bases agree). Here the CDR3 is given as CASSASAGAGNTIYF. The base sequence is TGTGCCAGTAGTGCCAGCGCAGGGGCTGGAAACACCATATATTTT. Joined to the reference TRBV19 and TRBJ1-3 proteins, this CDR3 gives the full variable domain: DGGITQSPKYLFRKEGQNVTLSCEQNLNHDAMYWYRQDPGQGLRLIYYSQIVNDFQKGDIAEGYSVSREKKESFPLTVTSAQKNPTAFYLCASSASAGAGNTIYFGEGSWLTVV.